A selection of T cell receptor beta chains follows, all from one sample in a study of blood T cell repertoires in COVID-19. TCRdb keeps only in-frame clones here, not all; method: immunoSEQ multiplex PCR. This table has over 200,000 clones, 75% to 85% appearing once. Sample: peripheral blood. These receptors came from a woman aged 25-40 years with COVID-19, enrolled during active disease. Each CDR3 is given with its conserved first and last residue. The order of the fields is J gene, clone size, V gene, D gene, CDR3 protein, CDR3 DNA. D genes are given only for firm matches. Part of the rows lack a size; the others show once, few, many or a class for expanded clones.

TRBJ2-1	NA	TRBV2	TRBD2	CASREEREAYNEQFF	TGTGCCAGCAGGGAGGAGCGGGAAGCCTACAATGAGCAGTTCTTC
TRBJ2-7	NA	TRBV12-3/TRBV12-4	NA	CASSFLLREQYF	TGTGCCAGCAGTTTTTTGCTCCGGGAGCAGTACTTC
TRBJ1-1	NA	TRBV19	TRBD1	CASSISRGQNTEAFF	TGTGCCAGTAGTATTTCGAGGGGGCAAAACACTGAAGCTTTCTTT
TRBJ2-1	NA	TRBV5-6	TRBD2	CASSGLGLAGALNNEQFF	TGTGCCAGCAGCGGCCTGGGACTAGCGGGGGCGCTTAACAATGAGCAGTTCTTC
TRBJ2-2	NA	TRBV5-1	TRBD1	CASTPGTGHTGELFF	TGCGCCAGCACCCCCGGGACAGGGCACACCGGGGAGCTGTTTTTT
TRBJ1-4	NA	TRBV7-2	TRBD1	CASSRDRGRTNEKLFF	TGTGCCAGCAGCCGGGACAGGGGGCGAACTAATGAAAAACTGTTTTTT
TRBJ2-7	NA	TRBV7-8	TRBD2	CASRNSGLAGASYEQYF	TGTGCCAGCAGGAACTCGGGACTAGCGGGGGCCTCCTACGAGCAGTACTTC
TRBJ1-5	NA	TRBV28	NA	CATGGAHQPQHF	TGTGCCACCGGGGGGGCTCATCAGCCCCAGCATTTT
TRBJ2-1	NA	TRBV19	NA	CASRVRVGSYNEQFF	TGTGCCAGTAGGGTCAGGGTTGGCTCCTACAATGAGCAGTTCTTC
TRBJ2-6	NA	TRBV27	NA	CASSPGRANVLTF	TGTGCCAGCAGCCCCGGGAGGGCCAACGTCCTGACTTTC
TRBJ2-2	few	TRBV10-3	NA	CAISEGGSAVGELFF	TGTGCCATCAGTGAGGGGGGCTCCGCGGTCGGGGAGCTGTTTTTT
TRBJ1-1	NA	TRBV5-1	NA	CASSLGPGTEAFF	TGCGCCAGCAGCTTGGGGCCGGGCACTGAAGCTTTCTTT
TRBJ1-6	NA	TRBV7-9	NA	CASSQGKIGAYNSPLHF	TGTGCCAGCAGCCAAGGGAAAATCGGGGCCTATAATTCACCCCTCCACTTT
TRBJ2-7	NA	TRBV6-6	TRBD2	CASSYSSGGPYEQYF	TGTGCCAGCAGTTACTCTAGCGGGGGGCCCTACGAGCAGTACTTC
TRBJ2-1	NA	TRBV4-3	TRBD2	CASSPLAEGYNEQFF	TGCGCCAGCAGCCCCCTAGCGGAGGGGTACAATGAGCAGTTCTTC
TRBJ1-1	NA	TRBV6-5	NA	CASSYELNTEAFF	TGTGCCAGCAGTTACGAGCTGAACACTGAAGCTTTCTTT
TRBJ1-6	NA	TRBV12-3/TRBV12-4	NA	CASSLSRVLHF	TGTGCCAGCAGTTTGTCACGGGTCCTCCACTTT
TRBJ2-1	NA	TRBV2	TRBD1	CASTRDRGGEQFF	TGTGCCAGCACCCGGGACAGGGGGGGTGAGCAGTTCTTC
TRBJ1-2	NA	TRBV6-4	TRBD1	CASSDAVGQGYYYGYTF	TGTGCCAGCAGTGACGCGGTGGGACAGGGATACTACTATGGCTACACCTTC
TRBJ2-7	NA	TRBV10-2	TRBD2	CASSAGLAGLRYF	TGCGCCAGCAGCGCTGGCCTAGCGGGCTTAAGGTACTTC
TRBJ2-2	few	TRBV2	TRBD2	CASTTSGGAGGTGELFF	TGTGCCAGCACCACTAGCGGGGGGGCCGGAGGAACCGGGGAGCTGTTTTTT
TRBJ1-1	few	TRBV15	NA	CATSSLQELNTEAFF	TGTGCCACCAGCAGTCTACAGGAGTTGAACACTGAAGCTTTCTTT
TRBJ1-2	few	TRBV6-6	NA	CASSFATGSVRGYTF	TGTGCCAGCAGTTTCGCGACCGGCTCCGTGAGGGGCTACACCTTC
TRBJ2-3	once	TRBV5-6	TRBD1	CASSLRTGGGSDTQYF	TGTGCCAGCAGCTTGAGAACAGGGGGCGGTTCAGATACGCAGTATTTT
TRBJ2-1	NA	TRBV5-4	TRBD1	CASSRDRHNEQFF	TGTGCCAGCAGCCGGGACAGACACAATGAGCAGTTCTTC
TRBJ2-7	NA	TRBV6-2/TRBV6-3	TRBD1	CASSYSRDRRYEQYF	TGTGCCAGCAGTTACAGCCGGGACAGGAGGTACGAGCAGTACTTC
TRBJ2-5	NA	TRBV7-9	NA	CASSLAPDQETQYF	TGTGCCAGCAGCTTAGCTCCGGACCAAGAGACCCAGTACTTC